Following are 18 T cell receptor beta chains from one sample sequenced in a study of T-cell reconstitution after alpha-beta-depleted transplantation in children. Unique molecular identifiers were incorporated into the prepared TCRbeta library. TCRdb reanalysed the PCR reads using MiXCR and keeps one entry per CDR3 protein. The repertoire holds about 610,000 distinct CDR3 sequences, with approximately 10% as singletons. Sequenced here: PBMCs from the stem cell graft donor, sampled from the stem cell graft. All receptors come from a human donor who donated a stem cell graft to a child with acute myeloid leukemia.

This clonotype has ten or more counts. The chain joins TRBV29-1 to TRBJ1-2, with D possibly matching TRBD1 (5 bases). Germline V gene lookup returns CDR1 SQVTM and CDR2 ANQGSEA. This CDR3 region has 12 residues. Between the trimmed V and J ends, which lost 5 bases and 8 bases, there was a span of 15 bases. The CDR3 nucleotides are TGCAGCGTTTGGGGAGGGGAGGCCGGCTACACCTTC. It is translated as CSVWGGEAGYTF.

This clonotype has just a few counts. The CDR3 DNA is TGTGCCAGCAGCTCTCCGACAGGATCCATCTACGAGCAGTACTTC. The encoded protein is CASSSPTGSIYEQYF. J is TRBJ2-7 and V is TRBV11-3; D may be TRBD1 (6 bases). Germline CDR1 SGHNT, CDR2 YENEEA. The CDR3 runs 15 residues. V dropped 4 bases and J dropped 3 bases, with 16 bases sitting between them.

The chain joins TRBV25-1 to TRBJ1-1, with 7 bases lining up with TRBD1. Germline V gives CDR1 MGHDK, CDR2 SYGVNS. The CDR3 has 15 residues. The trim removed 1 base at V and 6 bases at J, leaving 8 bases unmatched. CDR3 coding DNA: TGTGCCAGCAGTGAATGGGGTCAGGGGGGCTCTGAAGCTTTCTTT. Translated, it gives CASSEWGQGGSEAFF.

In the case of this clonotype: This sequence may be a read error, since a much larger clone differs from it by one base. This chain connects TRBV20-1 to TRBJ2-1; D is ambiguous. CDR1 and CDR2 (germline): DFQATT, SNEGSKA (reference sequence). CDR3 length: 14 amino acids. The V gene lost 7 bases and the J gene lost 0 bases, with 13 bases spanning the gap. In DNA, the CDR3 is TGCAGTGGCACTACACCGAGCTCCTACAATGAGCAGTTCTTC. It yields the protein CSGTTPSSYNEQFF.

This clonotype has a count of ten or more. V gene TRBV7-6 combines with J gene TRBJ2-2; 7 nucleotides line up with TRBD2. Germline loops: CDR1 SGHVS, CDR2 FNYEAQ. The CDR3 sequence is 16 residues long. The V gene end was trimmed by 2 bases and the J gene end by 4 bases; junction bases not matched to a gene: 7. The CDR3 region is CASSLSAGVGTGELFF. CDR3 sequence (DNA): TGTGCCAGCAGCTTATCGGCGGGAGTGGGCACCGGGGAGCTGTTTTTT.

Only one count was recorded for this clonotype. The rearrangement links TRBV7-3 to TRBJ2-7, with 9 bases lining up with TRBD2. This CDR3 region has 16 residues. The germline CDR1 and CDR2 sequences are SGHTA and FQGTGA. Losses at the gene ends were 2 bases for V and 6 bases for J; bases not matched to a gene: 11. Written as DNA, the CDR3 is TGTGCCAGCAGCTTAGGGGCATTCCTTAGCGGGAGCGAGCAGTACTTC. Translating it yields CASSLGAFLSGSEQYF.

V usage is TRBV19 and J usage is TRBJ2-5; 10 nucleotides line up with TRBD1. With V trimmed by 4 bases and J by 4 bases, 9 bases remained unmatched. Germline lookup yields CDR1 LNHDA and CDR2 SQIVND (reference sequence). The CDR3 is made up of 16 amino acids. The CDR3, as DNA: TGTGCCAGTAGTACTTCGACAGGGGGCGTCTCAGAGACCCAGTACTTC. Protein product: CASSTSTGGVSETQYF. Full variable domain (outside the CDR3, taken from reference TRBV19 and TRBJ2-5): DGGITQSPKYLFRKEGQNVTLSCEQNLNHDAMYWYRQDPGQGLRLIYYSQIVNDFQKGDIAEGYSVSREKKESFPLTVTSAQKNPTAFYLCASSTSTGGVSETQYFGPGTRLLVL.

There are many counts of this clonotype. The chain has TRBV27 and TRBJ2-1; D gene uncertain. This CDR3 contains 16 residues. Between the trimmed V and J ends, which lost 2 bases and 0 bases, there was a span of 11 bases. Germline values: CDR1 MNHEY, CDR2 SMNVEV (reference sequence). This CDR3 reads CASSLTGRSSYNEQFF. The CDR3 DNA is TGTGCCAGCAGTTTAACGGGCCGGAGCTCCTACAATGAGCAGTTCTTC.

The sample holds many counts of this clonotype. The chain carries TRBV6-4 and TRBJ1-1; D might be TRBD1 (6 bases). This CDR3 contains 11 residues. Germline CDR1 MRHNA, CDR2 SNTAGT. V was trimmed by 5 bases and J by 12 bases, leaving 13 bases between them. The CDR3 DNA follows: TGTGCCAGCAGTCATGGGGACAAGACTTTCTTT. As protein: CASSHGDKTFF.

This chain joins TRBV27 and TRBJ2-1, with 10 bases fitting TRBD2. The CDR3 consists of 15 residues. Per germline, CDR1 MNHEY and CDR2 SMNVEV (reference sequence). The V and J ends lost 4 bases and 3 bases, in that order; junction bases with no gene match: 3. The CDR3 DNA reads as TGTGCCAGCAGTTCCGGGACTAGCGACTACAATGAGCAGTTCTTC. It yields the protein CASSSGTSDYNEQFF.

This clonotype has just a few counts. The chain is built from TRBV5-1 and TRBJ2-5, with 8 bases that match TRBD2. Germline V gene lookup returns CDR1 SGHRS and CDR2 YFSETQ. The CDR3 is made up of 14 amino acids. Losses at the gene ends were 2 bases for V and 5 bases for J; bases not matched to a gene: 5. The CDR3 DNA follows: TGCGCCAGCAGCTTTCTAGCGGGCTGGGAGACCCAGTACTTC. Translating it yields CASSFLAGWETQYF.

In its sample, this clonotype was seen a few times. The chain carries TRBV5-1 and TRBJ2-3; 9 bases fit TRBD2. The length of the CDR3 is 16 residues. V lost 3 bases, J lost 0 bases, and 5 bases stayed unmatched. Germline V CDR1 and CDR2: SGHRS, YFSETQ. CDR3 protein: CASSSGLAPSTDTQYF. The CDR3 nucleotides are TGCGCCAGCAGCTCGGGACTAGCTCCGAGCACAGATACGCAGTATTTT.

This clonotype was counted a few times. This chain links TRBV20-1 with TRBJ2-3; 10 positions agree with TRBD2. The V gene's germline CDR1 is DFQATT and CDR2 SNEGSKA (reference sequence). Unmatched junction bases numbered 8, after V lost 6 bases and J lost 5 bases. The CDR3 covers 14 residues. The DNA for the CDR3 is TGCAGTGCATCACTAGCGGGACGGGAAGATACGCAGTATTTT. It encodes CSASLAGREDTQYF.

In its sample, this clonotype was seen a few times. The chain joins TRBV5-1 to TRBJ1-2; unclear D gene. V lost 0 bases to trimming and J lost 4 bases, with 10 bases between them. The CDR3 loop spans 14 amino acids. Germline loops: CDR1 SGHRS, CDR2 YFSETQ. CDR3 DNA: TGCGCCAGCAGCTTGGACCCTGACATCTATGGCTACACCTTC. It yields the protein CASSLDPDIYGYTF.

This clonotype appeared many times. V gene TRBV6-1 combines with J gene TRBJ1-4; D uncertain. The CDR3 spans 15 residues. Trimming left V 2 bases short and J 0 bases short, with 7 bases between. The germline gives CDR1 MNHNS, CDR2 SASEGT. CDR3 in amino acids: CASSESWATNEKLFF. The CDR3 DNA reads TGTGCCAGCAGTGAAAGTTGGGCAACTAATGAAAAACTGTTTTTT.

The CDR3, as DNA: TGTGCCAGCAGTTACTCATGGGTAGCGGGAGGGCCTGGGGGCAATGAGCAGTTCTTC. Protein: CASSYSWVAGGPGGNEQFF. The chain links TRBV6-5 to TRBJ2-1; 11 positions match TRBD2. The CDR3 length is 19 residues. Germline lookup yields CDR1 MNHEY and CDR2 SVGAGI. The V gene end was trimmed by 0 bases and the J gene end by 6 bases; junction bases not matched to a gene: 13.

The chain is built from TRBV28 and TRBJ2-1; 11 bases agree with TRBD2. Germline trimming cut 8 bases from V and 7 bases from J; bases unmatched to any gene: 16. Germline V gene lookup returns CDR1 MDHEN and CDR2 SYDVKM. This CDR3 has 17 residues. CDR3 residues: CASPPVVKTSGSNEQFF. CDR3 sequence (DNA): TGTGCCAGCCCCCCGGTCGTTAAAACTAGCGGGAGTAATGAGCAGTTCTTC.

The V call is TRBV15, the J call TRBJ2-1; tentatively, D is TRBD1 or TRBD2 (6 bases each). Germline CDR1 reads LNHNV; CDR2 reads YYDKDF (reference sequence). Trimming took 5 bases from V and 5 from J, leaving 16 bases between them. This CDR3 comprises 15 residues. The CDR3 DNA follows: TGTGCCACCAGCCTGGAGGGGGGCCCTGACAATGAGCAGTTCTTC. Translating it yields CATSLEGGPDNEQFF.